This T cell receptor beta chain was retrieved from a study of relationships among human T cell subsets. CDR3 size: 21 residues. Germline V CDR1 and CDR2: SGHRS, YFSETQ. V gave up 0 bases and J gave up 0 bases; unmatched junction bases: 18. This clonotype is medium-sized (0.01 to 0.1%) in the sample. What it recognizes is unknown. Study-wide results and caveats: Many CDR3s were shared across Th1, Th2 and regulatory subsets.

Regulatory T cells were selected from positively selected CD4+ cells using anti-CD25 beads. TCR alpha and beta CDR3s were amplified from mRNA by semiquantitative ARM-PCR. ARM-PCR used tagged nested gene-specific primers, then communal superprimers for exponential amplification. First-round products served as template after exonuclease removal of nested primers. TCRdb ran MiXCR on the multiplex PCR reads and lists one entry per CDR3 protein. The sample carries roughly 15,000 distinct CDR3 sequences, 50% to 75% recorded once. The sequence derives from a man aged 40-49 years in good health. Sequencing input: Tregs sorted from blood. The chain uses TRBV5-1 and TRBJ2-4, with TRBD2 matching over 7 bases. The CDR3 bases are TGCGCCAGCAGCTTGGCGGCTCGTGACAGACTAGCTCTATTAGCCAAAAACATTCAGTACTTC. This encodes CASSLAARDRLALLAKNIQYF.